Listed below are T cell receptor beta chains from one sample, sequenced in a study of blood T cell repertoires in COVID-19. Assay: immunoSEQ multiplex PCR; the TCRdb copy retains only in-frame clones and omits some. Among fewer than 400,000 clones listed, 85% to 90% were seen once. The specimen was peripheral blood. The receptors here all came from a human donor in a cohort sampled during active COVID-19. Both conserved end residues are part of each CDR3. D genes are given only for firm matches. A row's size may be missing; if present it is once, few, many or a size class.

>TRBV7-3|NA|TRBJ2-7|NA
CASSFRVQGFYEQYF
TGTGCCAGCAGCTTTAGGGTCCAGGGGTTCTACGAGCAGTACTTC
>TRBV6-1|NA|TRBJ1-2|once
CASSDWERIMGGYTF
TGTGCCAGCAGTGATTGGGAGAGAATTATGGGTGGCTACACCTTC
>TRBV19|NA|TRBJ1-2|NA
CATSTAGWNVNYGYTF
TGTGCCACCAGTACGGCAGGGTGGAACGTTAACTATGGCTACACCTTC
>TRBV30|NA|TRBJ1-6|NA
CAWTADSSYNSPLHF
TGTGCCTGGACAGCCGATAGCTCTTATAATTCACCCCTCCACTTT
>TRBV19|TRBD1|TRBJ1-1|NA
CASIRDREGTEAFF
TGTGCCAGTATTCGGGACAGGGAAGGGACTGAAGCTTTCTTT
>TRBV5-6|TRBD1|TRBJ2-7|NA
CASSLMGQGVTEQYF
TGTGCCAGCAGCTTGATGGGACAGGGGGTTACGGAGCAGTACTTC
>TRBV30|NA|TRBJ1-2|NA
CAWSPLYGYTF
TGTGCCTGGAGTCCACTATATGGCTACACCTTC
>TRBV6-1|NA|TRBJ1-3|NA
CASSDGISGNTIYF
TGTGCCAGCAGTGACGGTATCTCTGGAAACACCATATATTTT
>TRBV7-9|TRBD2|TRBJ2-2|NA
CASSLASSGSPGGELFF
TGTGCCAGCAGCTTAGCTTCTAGCGGGAGTCCGGGCGGGGAGCTGTTTTTT
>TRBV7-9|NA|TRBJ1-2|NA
CASSSDKSLFIGYTF
TGTGCCAGCAGCTCTGACAAATCCCTCTTCATCGGCTACACCTTC
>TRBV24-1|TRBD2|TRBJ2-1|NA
CASSGTSGRIEEQFF
TGTGCCTCTTCGGGGACTAGCGGGAGAATTGAGGAGCAGTTCTTC
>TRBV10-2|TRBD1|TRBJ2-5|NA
CASSESTTGITETQYF
TGCGCCAGCAGTGAGTCCACGACAGGGATTACGGAGACCCAGTACTTC
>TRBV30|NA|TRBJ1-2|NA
CAWSVVRVGGYTF
TGTGCCTGGAGTGTAGTCAGGGTTGGTGGCTACACCTTC
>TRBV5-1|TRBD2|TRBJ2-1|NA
CASSLDTSVDNEQFF
TGCGCCAGCAGCTTGGATACTAGCGTAGACAATGAGCAGTTCTTC
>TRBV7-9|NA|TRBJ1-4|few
CASSLSQGEKLFF
TGTGCCAGCAGCTTATCACAGGGAGAAAAACTGTTTTTT
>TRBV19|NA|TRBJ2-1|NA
CASIPRGSYNEQFF
TGTGCCAGTATTCCACGGGGATCCTACAATGAGCAGTTCTTC
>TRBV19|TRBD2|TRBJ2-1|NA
CASSIEIQGGLNEQFF
TGTGCCAGTAGTATTGAGATCCAGGGAGGGTTGAATGAGCAGTTCTTC
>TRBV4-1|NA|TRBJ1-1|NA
CASSHQGRNTEAFF
TGCGCCAGCAGCCACCAGGGTCGGAACACTGAAGCTTTCTTT
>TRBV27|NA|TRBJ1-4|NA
CASSLVRGNEKLFF
TGTGCCAGCAGTTTGGTTAGGGGTAATGAAAAACTGTTTTTT
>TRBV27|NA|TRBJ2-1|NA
CASSFRTFNEQFF
TGTGCCAGCAGTTTCCGGACTTTCAATGAGCAGTTCTTC
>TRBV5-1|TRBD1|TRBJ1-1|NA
CASSLGQGGGTEAFF
TGCGCCAGCAGCTTGGGACAGGGGGGAGGGACTGAAGCTTTCTTT
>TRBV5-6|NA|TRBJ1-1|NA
CASSGITGGNSEAFF
TGTGCCAGCAGCGGAATAACTGGGGGGAACTCTGAAGCTTTCTTT